These T cell receptor beta chains were read from a single sample in a study of control samples from healthy donors and cancer patients. Clones were read by immunoSEQ multiplex PCR, and TCRdb kept only the in-frame ones, dropping some. The repertoire holds roughly 100,000 clones, with 92% as singletons. Material for sequencing was blood. These receptors were taken from a woman aged 18-29 years in good health. The CDR3 runs from the conserved cysteine through the conserved F or W. A D gene is named only where the DNA matches it firmly. Clone size appears in some rows only: once, few, many, or a class for an expanded clone.

j_call v_call clone_size d_call cdr3_aa cdr3_nt
TRBJ1-1 TRBV30 NA NA CAWSEVNAFF TGTGCCTGGAGTGAGGTGAACGCTTTCTTT
TRBJ2-7 TRBV5-1 NA TRBD2 CASSPSGGREYEQYF TGCGCCAGCAGCCCCTCGGGCGGGAGGGAGTACGAGCAGTACTTC
TRBJ1-1 TRBV5-1 NA NA CASSLSGAPGNTEAFF TGCGCCAGCAGCTTGTCAGGGGCCCCTGGGAACACTGAAGCTTTCTTT
TRBJ1-4 TRBV3-1/TRBV3-2 once TRBD1 CASSQAGTANEKLFF TGTGCCAGCAGCCAGGCCGGGACAGCTAATGAAAAACTGTTTTTT
TRBJ1-2 TRBV4-1 NA TRBD1 CASSHSTGGGYTF TGCGCCAGCAGCCATTCCACAGGGGGTGGCTACACCTTC
TRBJ1-4 TRBV7-9 NA NA CASREVGGRHEKLFF TGTGCCAGCAGGGAAGTAGGTGGTCGCCATGAAAAACTGTTTTTT
TRBJ2-1 TRBV30 NA NA CAWSVTGGPYNEQFF TGTGCCTGGAGCGTCACTGGCGGACCATACAATGAGCAGTTCTTC
TRBJ2-1 TRBV27 NA NA CASSFGGVRDNEQFF TGTGCCAGCAGTTTCGGGGGTGTGAGGGACAATGAGCAGTTCTTC
TRBJ1-2 TRBV5-1 NA NA CASSLSGGGYGYTF TGCGCCAGCAGCTTGAGTGGGGGAGGCTATGGCTACACCTTC
TRBJ2-4 TRBV6-6 NA NA CASSIMESIQYF TGTGCCAGCAGCATCATGGAGAGCATTCAGTACTTC
TRBJ2-2 TRBV19 NA TRBD2 CASRGTSGVPGELFF TGTGCCAGTCGAGGGACTAGCGGGGTTCCCGGGGAGCTGTTTTTT
TRBJ1-1 TRBV3-1/TRBV3-2 once NA CASSQQGNAEAFF TGTGCCAGCAGCCAACAGGGGAACGCTGAAGCTTTCTTT
TRBJ1-1 TRBV9 once NA CASSAVPNTEAFF TGTGCCAGCAGCGCCGTTCCTAACACTGAAGCTTTCTTT
TRBJ2-5 TRBV27 NA TRBD2 CASSLSIAGGHETQYF TGTGCCAGCAGTTTATCGATAGCGGGAGGGCACGAGACCCAGTACTTC
TRBJ2-4 TRBV7-9 NA NA CASSLGSGGNIQYF TGTGCCAGCAGCTTAGGCAGCGGAGGAAACATTCAGTACTTC
TRBJ2-1 TRBV27 NA TRBD2 CASSLTSGGADEQFF TGTGCCAGCAGCCTTACTAGCGGGGGGGCCGATGAGCAGTTCTTC
TRBJ1-2 TRBV11-3 NA NA CASSLLRGRGGYTF TGTGCCAGCAGCTTACTTCGGGGCAGAGGGGGCTACACCTTC
TRBJ1-1 TRBV10-3 NA NA CAISRALGNTEAFF TGTGCCATCAGCCGGGCACTCGGGAACACTGAAGCTTTCTTT
TRBJ1-6 TRBV15 NA TRBD1 CATSVETGINSPLHF TGTGCCACCAGTGTCGAGACAGGGATCAATTCACCCCTCCACTTT
TRBJ2-1 TRBV19 NA NA CASSISSFYNEQFF TGTGCCAGTAGTATTTCAAGTTTCTACAATGAGCAGTTCTTC
TRBJ2-2 TRBV6-6 NA TRBD2 CASSPTGLAGGPRELFF TGTGCCAGCAGTCCCACAGGACTAGCGGGAGGGCCCCGGGAGCTGTTTTTT
TRBJ2-7 TRBV4-1 NA NA CASSQKMGDGTYEQYF TGCGCCAGCAGCCAGAAGATGGGGGACGGTACCTACGAGCAGTACTTC
TRBJ2-5 TRBV9 NA TRBD1 CASSSTGTGWGETQYF TGTGCCAGCAGCTCGACCGGGACAGGGTGGGGAGAGACCCAGTACTTC
TRBJ1-1 TRBV10-3 NA NA CAISESTNTEAFF TGTGCCATCAGTGAATCCACAAACACTGAAGCTTTCTTT
TRBJ1-6 TRBV9 NA TRBD1 CASSRDRSSYNSPLHF TGTGCCAGCAGCCGGGACAGGAGCTCCTATAATTCACCCCTCCACTTT
TRBJ2-1 TRBV7-6 NA NA CASSPRALKGNEQFF TGTGCCAGCAGCCCCCGGGCCCTGAAGGGCAATGAGCAGTTCTTC
TRBJ2-4 TRBV10-2 NA NA CASSESLRGQNIQYF TGCGCCAGCAGTGAGTCGCTGAGGGGTCAAAACATTCAGTACTTC
TRBJ2-7 TRBV4-1 NA NA CASSEIGGVPYEQYF TGCGCCAGCAGCGAGATTGGGGGAGTGCCCTACGAGCAGTACTTC
TRBJ1-6 TRBV13 NA NA CASNLGDGAWNSPLHF TGTGCCAGCAACCTAGGGGACGGGGCCTGGAATTCACCCCTCCACTTT
TRBJ1-4 TRBV18 NA NA CASSPPGQLKNEKLFF TGTGCCAGCTCACCACCCGGGCAGCTCAAGAATGAAAAACTGTTTTTT
TRBJ2-7 TRBV7-9 NA TRBD2 CASSSTSGAPYEQYF TGTGCCAGCAGCTCGACTAGCGGGGCCCCCTACGAGCAGTACTTC
TRBJ1-5 TRBV28 NA NA CASSLANQPQHF TGTGCCAGCAGTTTAGCCAATCAGCCCCAGCATTTT
TRBJ1-1 TRBV29-1 NA NA CSVEIRGGTEAFF TGCAGCGTTGAGATCCGGGGAGGAACTGAAGCTTTCTTT
TRBJ2-5 TRBV18 few NA CASSPRGIETQYF TGTGCCAGCTCACCAAGGGGGATAGAGACCCAGTACTTC
TRBJ2-7 TRBV19 NA NA CASSYRDTSSYEQYF TGTGCCAGTAGTTACCGGGACACGAGCTCCTACGAGCAGTACTTC
TRBJ1-2 TRBV24-1 NA NA CATLGVVGGYTF TGTGCCACCTTGGGGGTAGTGGGTGGCTACACCTTC
TRBJ1-6 TRBV2 NA NA CASSDGQLLGSPLHF TGTGCCAGCAGTGATGGACAGCTCCTAGGGTCACCCCTCCACTTT
TRBJ1-1 TRBV5-1 NA TRBD1 CASSQGTVFMNTEAFF TGCGCCAGCAGCCAGGGGACAGTGTTCATGAACACTGAAGCTTTCTTT
TRBJ1-5 TRBV27 NA NA CASSFLGQPQHF TGTGCCAGCAGTTTCTTGGGTCAGCCCCAGCATTTT
TRBJ1-1 TRBV11-2 NA NA CASSLLAGGGLYTEAFF TGTGCCAGCAGCTTATTGGCCGGGGGCGGCTTATACACTGAAGCTTTCTTT
TRBJ2-7 TRBV27 NA TRBD2 CASIPAGGYEQYF TGTGCCAGCATCCCAGCGGGGGGTTACGAGCAGTACTTC
TRBJ1-2 TRBV5-6 NA NA CASLNRGYGYTF TGTGCCAGCCTCAACCGGGGCTATGGCTACACCTTC